This T cell receptor (beta chain) emerged from a study of T cell responses to AZD1222 COVID-19 vaccine. Study-wide background: It was second doses at about 4 or about 12 weeks that were pooled.

Notes on this clone: The antigen remains undetermined.

Clones were read by immunoSEQ multiplex PCR, and TCRdb kept only the in-frame ones, dropping some. The table includes roughly 93,000 clones, 85% to 90% detected once. The study's findings and limits: The repertoires were collected only after the peak T cell response.

The clonotype was recovered from an adult in good health. The source material was peripheral blood, sampled on day 0 of AZD1222 vaccination.

As DNA, the CDR3 is TGTGCCAGCAGCCCCGTGGAGGGGGGTCGGGACGAGCAGTACTTC. It translates to CASSPVEGGRDEQYF. The rearrangement uses TRBV7-2 and TRBJ2-7; D possibly matches TRBD1 or TRBD2 (6 bases each). Germline CDR1 is SGHTA and CDR2 is FQGNSA. This CDR3 contains 15 residues. Trimming stripped 5 bases from V and 5 bases from J, with 19 bases between. Filled out from reference TRBV7-2 and TRBJ2-7, the complete variable domain reads GAGVSQSPSNKVTEKGKDVELRCDPISGHTALYWYRQSLGQGLEFLIYFQGNSAPDKSGLPSDRFSAERTGGSVSTLTIQRTQQEDSAVYLCASSPVEGGRDEQYFGPGTRLTVT.